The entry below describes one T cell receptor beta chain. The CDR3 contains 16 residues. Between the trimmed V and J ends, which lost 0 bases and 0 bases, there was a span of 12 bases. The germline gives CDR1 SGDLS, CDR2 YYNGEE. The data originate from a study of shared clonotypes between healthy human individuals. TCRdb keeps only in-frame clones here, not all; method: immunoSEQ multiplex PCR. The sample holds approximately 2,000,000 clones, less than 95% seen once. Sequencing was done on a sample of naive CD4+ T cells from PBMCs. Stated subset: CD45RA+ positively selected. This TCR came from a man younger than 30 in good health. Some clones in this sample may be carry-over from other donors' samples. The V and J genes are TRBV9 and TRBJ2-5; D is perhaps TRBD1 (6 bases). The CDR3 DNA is TGTGCCAGCAGCGTAGGGCAGGGGAAGAACCAAGAGACCCAGTACTTC. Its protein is CASSVGQGKNQETQYF.